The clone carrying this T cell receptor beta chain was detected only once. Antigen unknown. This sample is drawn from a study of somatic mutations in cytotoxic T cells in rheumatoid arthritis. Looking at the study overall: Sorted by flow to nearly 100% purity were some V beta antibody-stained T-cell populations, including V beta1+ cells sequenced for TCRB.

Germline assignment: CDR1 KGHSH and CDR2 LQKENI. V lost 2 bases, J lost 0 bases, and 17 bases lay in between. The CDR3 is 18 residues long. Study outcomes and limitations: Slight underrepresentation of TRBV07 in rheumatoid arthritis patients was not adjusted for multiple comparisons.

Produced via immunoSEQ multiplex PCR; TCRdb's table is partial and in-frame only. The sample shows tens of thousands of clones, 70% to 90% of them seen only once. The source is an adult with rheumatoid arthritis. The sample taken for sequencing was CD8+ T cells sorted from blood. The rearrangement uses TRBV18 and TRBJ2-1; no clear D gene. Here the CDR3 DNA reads TGTGCCAGCTCACCAGCTAGAAGGGCCACGAGCTCCTACAATGAGCAGTTCTTC. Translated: CASSPARRATSSYNEQFF.